Listed below are T cell receptor beta chains from one sample, sequenced in a study of cytomegalovirus exposure and HLA in healthy donors. Repertoires were generated with immunoSEQ multiplex PCR, while TCRdb's copy carries only in-frame clones and drops some. The sample carries 150,000 to 200,000 clones, roughly 80% recorded once. Sequencing used PBMCs. The receptors originated from a woman aged 40-49 years in good health and CMV-seropositive. Both conserved end residues are trimmed from each CDR3.

length | V | CDR3
14 | TRBV7-2 | ASSLGTSGASYEQY
12 | TRBV7-2 | ASSLAPRQWTQY
13 | TRBV5-4 | ASTGPGTGQETQY
14 | TRBV7-9 | ASSLGTGGRGTEAF
14 | TRBV14 | ASSQTEHPSNYGYT
10 | TRBV7-2 | ASSRQGEKLF
13 | TRBV9 | ASSARQGYNSPLH
17 | TRBV7-2 | ASSLTETGYPYSNQPQH
13 | TRBV9 | ASSETEGWGQPQH
12 | TRBV2 | ASSVEGQYSIQY
12 | TRBV10-3 | AISDGRGAYEQY
15 | TRBV10-2 | ASSEFSTGVAKNIQY
12 | TRBV11-2 | ASSPTRAGEKLF
12 | TRBV19 | ASSFSGAGNIQY
14 | TRBV10-3 | AISESSGQGFYGYT
12 | TRBV7-2 | ASSLGLSTDTQY
18 | TRBV18 | ASSQSLPGTSGSTSYEQY
13 | TRBV27 | ASSLIPTQPYEQY
12 | TRBV18 | ASEARRAADTQY
13 | TRBV10-3 | AISGGGDRGDGYT
14 | TRBV11-2 | ASSLEGTSGIYEQY
9 | TRBV28 | ASQGSRRAF
14 | TRBV5-8 | ASSLDSGQLGNTIY
9 | TRBV6-1 | ATWERFEAF
15 | TRBV18 | ASSPRLSQGLLNEQY
14 | TRBV5-6 | ASSLFPTAGDETQY
11 | TRBV19 | ASSFNSGQAQY
12 | TRBV13 | ASSPGTGQETQY
12 | TRBV27 | ASSSSTGWTEAF
17 | TRBV4-2 | ASSQDPTSGRGARDEQY
12 | TRBV25-1 | ASSDGTGQYGYT
12 | TRBV6-6 | ASSYSGGWTEAF
13 | TRBV7-2 | ASSLVGGQSREQY
16 | TRBV27 | ASSLKTVGQGPTDTQY
13 | TRBV18 | ASSPLRTGSYEQY
12 | TRBV5-6 | ASIPLGASTEAF
16 | TRBV7-8 | ASSLEGQGYERYYGYT
13 | TRBV9 | ASRRGDSGRVEQF
16 | TRBV27 | ASSPNGLGGTGGWGYT
15 | TRBV30 | AWSAPIVSGSKNEQF